This T cell receptor beta chain was recorded in a study of identical twins. TCRdb processed the 5' RACE reads anew with MiXCR; each CDR3 protein has one entry. The repertoire holds hundreds of thousands of distinct CDR3 sequences, with more than 8% as singletons. This clonotype showed up just a few times. Germline loops: CDR1 MNHEY, CDR2 SVGAGI. The CDR3 loop spans 19 amino acids. V was cut by 0 bases and J by 1 base, with 20 bases left in between. This same sample was also taken into another study, of yellow fever vaccine responses in identical twins.

This clonotype was obtained from a woman aged 18-35 years in good health. What was sequenced was CD8+ T cells sorted from blood. This sequence joins TRBV6-5 and TRBJ2-3; a weak D match, TRBD1 (6 bases). CDR3: CASSYSAGTYVEGTDTQYF. DNA of the CDR3: TGTGCCAGCAGTTACTCGGCAGGGACATATGTAGAGGGCACAGATACGCAGTATTTT.